These 13 T cell receptor beta chains originate from one sample sequenced in a study of T cell clones after liver transplantation. Profiling relied on immunoSEQ multiplex PCR, and the TCRdb table lists in-frame clones only, not all of them. The data contain about 75,000 clones, 90% of them singletons. The material was CD4+ T cells from blood, obtained before liver transplant. Source of these receptors: a human donor who received a liver transplant.

This clone turned up a few times. This sequence joins TRBV11-3 and TRBJ2-1; 8 positions agree with TRBD2. The CDR3 contains 15 residues. Germline V CDR1 and CDR2: SGHNT, YENEEA. The ends lost 0 bases at V and 9 bases at J; junction bases unmatched: 7. In DNA, the CDR3 is TGTGCCAGCAGCTTAGATACTAGCGGAGTTCCTGAGCAGTTCTTC. Translation gives CASSLDTSGVPEQFF.

The chain links TRBV9 to TRBJ2-1; no definite D call. The germline gives CDR1 SGDLS, CDR2 YYNGEE. This CDR3 contains 12 residues. The V end lost 0 bases, the J end lost 5 bases, and 3 bases lay between the germline ends. CDR3 amino acids: CASSVVNNEQFF. The CDR3 bases are TGTGCCAGCAGCGTAGTTAACAATGAGCAGTTCTTC.

The chain has TRBV5-4 and TRBJ2-4; 11 nucleotides align to TRBD1. The germline V gene has CDR1 SGHNT and CDR2 YYREEE (reference sequence). The CDR3 spans 14 residues. J lost 8 bases, V lost 4 bases, and 5 bases had no gene match. The CDR3 is CASSAGTGGDIQYF. The DNA for the CDR3 is TGTGCCAGCAGCGCAGGGACAGGGGGGGACATTCAGTACTTC.

The CDR3 spells CASSTGGRGNQPQHF. The CDR3 bases are TGTGCCAGTAGTACAGGGGGAAGGGGGAATCAGCCCCAGCATTTT. This chain connects TRBV19 to TRBJ1-5; TRBD1 aligns across 7 bases. The germline CDR1 and CDR2 sequences are LNHDA and SQIVND (reference sequence). V lost 4 bases and J lost 4; bases outside the gene matches: 7. This CDR3 has 15 residues.

The chain joins TRBV11-3 to TRBJ2-5, with D unclear. V shed 6 bases and J shed 5 bases, with 13 bases lying between them. CDR1 and CDR2 from the germline V gene are SGHNT and YENEEA. The CDR3 has 13 amino acids. The CDR3 loop reads CASRWSDAETQYF. CDR3 nucleotide sequence: TGTGCCAGCAGGTGGTCGGATGCGGAGACCCAGTACTTC.

The J gene is TRBJ2-3, the V gene TRBV7-2, with D possibly TRBD1 on 5 matching bases. This CDR3 is built from 13 residues. V was cut by 3 bases and J by 1 base, with 5 bases left in between. Germline V lookup: CDR1 SGHTA, CDR2 FQGNSA. The DNA for the CDR3 is TGTGCCAGCAGCTTCAGGGGCACAGATACGCAGTATTTT. This gives the protein CASSFRGTDTQYF. Drawing the rest from reference TRBV7-2 and TRBJ2-3, the complete variable domain is GAGVSQSPSNKVTEKGKDVELRCDPISGHTALYWYRQSLGQGLEFLIYFQGNSAPDKSGLPSDRFSAERTGGSVSTLTIQRTQQEDSAVYLCASSFRGTDTQYFGPGTRLTVL.

The rearrangement uses TRBV15 and TRBJ1-3; 7 positions agree with TRBD1. Germline values: CDR1 LNHNV, CDR2 YYDKDF (reference sequence). V dropped 2 bases and J dropped 4; count of bases not matched to a gene: 5. The CDR3 consists of 15 residues. The CDR3 loop is CATSRPGTAGNTIYF. CDR3 nucleotide sequence: TGTGCCACCAGCAGACCCGGGACAGCCGGAAACACCATATATTTT.

This clone occurred once. This sequence joins TRBV9 and TRBJ2-3; 8 bases match TRBD2. Trimming at V came to 3 bases and at J to 3 bases, leaving 6 bases not matched to a gene. There are 15 residues in the CDR3. In germline, CDR1 is SGDLS, CDR2 YYNGEE. In DNA form, the CDR3 reads TGTGCCAGCAGCGATAGCGGGGTCTCAACAGATACGCAGTATTTT. It translates to CASSDSGVSTDTQYF.

This rearrangement joins TRBV7-2 to TRBJ2-7; a possible D gene is TRBD2 (6 bases). V was trimmed by 2 bases and J by 3 bases, leaving 14 bases between them. The CDR3 sequence is 15 residues long. The germline V gene has CDR1 SGHTA and CDR2 FQGNSA. CDR3 in DNA: TGTGCCAGCAGCTTATCCCCGGGAGCTATCTACGAGCAGTACTTC. Translated, it gives CASSLSPGAIYEQYF.

This clone was seen just once. The chain joins TRBV11-2 to TRBJ2-3; D is unresolved. V gave up 5 bases and J gave up 6 bases, with 15 bases separating them. CDR1 is SGHAT, CDR2 FQNNGV, per germline. The CDR3 is 14 residues long. CDR3 in amino acids: CASSPGPAGDTQYF. CDR3 sequence (DNA): TGTGCCAGCAGCCCAGGACCCGCCGGGGATACGCAGTATTTT.

The chain links TRBV28 to TRBJ1-2; 7 bases fit TRBD1. Germline values: CDR1 MDHEN, CDR2 SYDVKM. Trimming removed 8 bases from V and 3 bases from J; junction bases left unmatched: 6. This CDR3 has 13 amino acids. This CDR3 reads CASGPGQYYGYTF. The CDR3 nucleotides read TGTGCCAGCGGCCCGGGACAGTACTATGGCTACACCTTC.

This clone was seen once. V and J are TRBV5-1 and TRBJ1-2, with TRBD1 matching 7 bases. Germline V gives CDR1 SGHRS, CDR2 YFSETQ. V lost 4 bases, J lost 5 bases, and 11 bases stayed unmatched. This CDR3 has 15 residues. The CDR3 here is CASSPDRVSSYGYTF. CDR3 in DNA: TGCGCCAGCAGCCCTGACAGGGTGTCGTCATATGGCTACACCTTC.

The V and J genes are TRBV19 and TRBJ2-1; 8 nucleotides line up with TRBD2. V dropped 4 bases and J dropped 8; count of bases not matched to a gene: 10. This CDR3 has 15 amino acids. Per the germline V gene, CDR1 is LNHDA and CDR2 is SQIVND (reference sequence). CDR3 residues: CASSTKAGVFDEQFF. The CDR3 DNA reads as TGTGCCAGTAGTACGAAAGCGGGAGTCTTTGATGAGCAGTTCTTC.